This entry describes one T cell receptor (beta chain). This clone's antigen is unknown. Base-call qualities are not available, and no considerably larger clone is one nucleotide away. Other DNA sequences in the same sample also yield this CDR3. The data derive from a study of shared clonotypes between healthy human individuals (dated by TCRdb to about 2020). The study in broad terms: The cohort comprised two women and three men aged 18 to 49 years. Per donor, three plates each were used for CD4 naive and CD4 memory, two for CD8 naive, and one for CD8 memory. Blood TCR repertoires of four to six healthy adults were deeply sequenced to estimate repertoire size and the extent of clonotype sharing between individuals. Different laboratories and diverse techniques were used to prepare libraries and sequence TCR repertoires, to increase sequencing depth and limit assay-specific biases. Leukapheresis yielded between about 0.8 and 8.9 billion PBMCs per donor. Study-level results and caveats: Based on pairwise subsampling, the degree of clonotype sharing among donors was expected to be affected by sequencing depth. Because the study included a small number of donors, the genetic and exposure-history diversity represented was limited. Clonotypes shared by all four sorted-subset donors showed higher generation probabilities than non-shared clonotypes. Only blood was sampled, and tissue TCR repertoires likely differ from those in blood. Incomplete sequencing was indicated by rarefaction of sorted-subset datasets, despite the large sequencing depth. Larger estimated clonotype richness was generally found for naive subsets than for memory subsets. When a few donors were compared, the shared fraction of clonotypes was around 5% for naive CD4, approximately 3.5% for naive CD8, 2.3% for memory CD4, and roughly 0.4% for memory CD8.

Trimming leaves V shorter by 4 bases and J shorter by 5 bases, with the junction holding 3 bases beyond the gene matches. The germline V gene specifies SGHRS as CDR1 and YFSETQ as CDR2. The CDR3 starts with the cysteine, ends with the phenylalanine, and has 15 residues. Here the CDR3 DNA is all that survives: 45 bases in frame from base 1. The donors were healthy, HIV-negative adults who had no recently reported acute infections or vaccinations. Only Caucasian adults living in Nashville, Tennessee, USA were represented among the donors. CD4+ T cells were enriched by magnetic negative selection, after which naive cells were positively selected on CD45RA and the negative fraction was taken as the memory subset. Blood was collected by leukapheresis, and PBMCs were isolated by Ficoll-Histopaque density gradient centrifugation and then cryopreserved in liquid nitrogen vapor phase. Analytical flow cytometry was used to check the purity and quantity of each magnetically sorted T cell population. Genomic DNA was isolated from each sorted fraction and quantified by UV absorbance on a Nanodrop 2000c.

Using the deep immunoSEQ assay, multiplex PCR amplified TCR CDR3 regions from genomic DNA. Genomic DNA extracted from each cell subset was distributed evenly over all wells of several immunoSEQ 96-well plates, and each plate served as one replicate. For sorted subsets, each replicate PCR was loaded with around 220 ng genomic DNA, equivalent to 32,000 or so T cell genomes. The purified libraries were quantified using a Qubit 3.0 fluorometer, sized with a Bioanalyzer 2100, and then quantified again using the KAPA Library Quantification kit. Each immunoSEQ 96-well plate was sequenced on its own single-read 150-cycle Illumina NextSeq 550 flow cell. In the source study's methods: Because the immunoSEQ output held only junctional sequences and lacked quality scores, the filtering could not match the filtering applied to full-length reads. To assign V/J genes and CDR3, sequences were annotated using PyIR, a Python wrapper for IgBLAST v1.9, with IMGT germline references. Reads with weak V/J assignments (E-value above 1e-6), missing CDR3, stop codons, out-of-frame junctions, or ambiguous translated residues were removed. V3J clonotypes were defined by identical inferred V gene, J gene, and CDR3 amino acid sequence. The percentage overlap between two repertoires was calculated by dividing the number of shared unique clonotypes by the size of the smaller repertoire. Richness of each repertoire was evaluated using RTK rarefaction, the Chao1 estimator, and Recon v2.1 estimates of unobserved clonotypes. For all TCRbeta clonotypes obtained by the gDNA method from several donors, generation probabilities were computed with OLGA. TCRdb took this table from immuneACCESS and kept in-frame rearrangements with V and J called. Such tables lack part of the clones; where checked against another copy, unresolved V genes explain under half of the gap, and the rest is unexplained. V and J calls and clone size are as listed in that table; D and trimming were resolved from the DNA. The sample records about 2 million clones, approximately 95% of which are singletons. In total, the top ten clones hold 0.13% of the sample.

The clonotype was recovered from a young man in good health. The chain joins TRBV5-1 to TRBJ2-1; 13 middle bases align to TRBD2. Input material: naive CD4+ T cells sorted from blood. The sample's cell subset or site label, decoded: CD45RA+ positively selected. The CDR3 protein sequence reads: CASSPGTSGNNEQFF. The bases read TGCGCCAGCAGCCCCGGGACTAGCGGGAACAATGAGCAGTTCTTC. Supplemented by the reference TRBV5-1 and TRBJ2-1 proteins around the CDR3, the complete variable domain is KAGVTQTPRYLIKTRGQQVTLSCSPISGHRSVSWYQQTPGQGLQFLFEYFSETQRNKGNFPGRFSGRQFSNSRSEMNVSTLELGDSALYLCASSPGTSGNNEQFFGPGTRLTVL.